The rows below give T cell receptor beta chains drawn from one sample of a study of regulatory T cells in long-lasting Graves disease. TCRdb ran MiXCR on the multiplex PCR reads and lists one entry per CDR3 protein. The profile covers roughly 400,000 distinct CDR3 sequences, with about 15% appearing a single time and about 23% taken by the ten largest. This same sample was also part of a study on T cells in Graves' hyperthyroidism and ophthalmopathy.

The material was peripheral blood mononuclear cells (PBMCs), obtained at new diagnosis, from a patient treated with antithyroid drugs. Source of these receptors: a woman younger than 35 with Graves disease. CDR3s leave out the opening cysteine and the closing phenylalanine or tryptophan.

V,CDR3
TRBV11-2,ASFPGTGVSGELF
TRBV12-3/TRBV12-4,ASSFWGTSGRVETQY
TRBV2,ASQPTSSYNSPLH
TRBV28,ASSPYPASGRDSYEQY
TRBV6-1,ASSTSSGAERAF
TRBV3-1,ASSTRLRGDGGNEQF
TRBV28,ASSLPGTSGIPEQY
TRBV12-3/TRBV12-4,ATTPGGYYEQY
TRBV27,ASTPRGRGDETQY
TRBV29-1,SVELGASVEQF
TRBV10-3,AITTTEGQYTDTQY
TRBV11-2,ASSLDRKTQY
TRBV20-1,SARIQGLYSNQPQH
TRBV29-1,SVEIPEYTEAF
TRBV6-2/TRBV6-3,ASSTGTGPYEQY
TRBV10-3,AISEPPPGSDYGYT
TRBV7-2,ASSIDRRKGGYT
TRBV27,ASSFLAQETQY
TRBV12-3/TRBV12-4,ASRARDSHYEQY
TRBV18,ASSPPRQGKSLSHEKLF
TRBV7-8,ASSEMDRGPQPQH
TRBV9,ASSVAPGESYEQY
TRBV29-1,SADRGEQY
TRBV27,ASSAGLRKAF
TRBV5-1,ASSLVPENEQF
TRBV11-2,ASSFKGSGNTGALF